This TCR beta chain was captured by sequencing in a study of identical twins. This clonotype was detected many times. A universal primer site came from template switching; cDNA carried unique molecular identifiers. In TCRdb, the 5' RACE reads were re-called with MiXCR into one record per CDR3 protein. This sample carries hundreds of thousands of distinct CDR3 sequences, less than 9.5% of them seen once, and the ten largest clones take roughly 7%. The CDR3 runs to 15 residues. V trimming: 3 bases; J trimming: 9 bases; junction bases outside the gene matches: 4. Germline V gives CDR1 LNHNV, CDR2 YYDKDF (reference sequence). Another study also made use of these data, one on yellow fever vaccine responses in identical twins.

The clonotype originates from a woman aged 18 to 35 in good health. The chain recombines TRBV15 with TRBJ2-1, with TRBD2 identical over 14 bases. The sample comprised CD8+ T cells sorted from blood. This CDR3 reads CATSSGLAGGIEQFF. Here the CDR3 DNA reads TGTGCCACCAGCAGCGGACTAGCGGGGGGAATTGAGCAGTTCTTC.